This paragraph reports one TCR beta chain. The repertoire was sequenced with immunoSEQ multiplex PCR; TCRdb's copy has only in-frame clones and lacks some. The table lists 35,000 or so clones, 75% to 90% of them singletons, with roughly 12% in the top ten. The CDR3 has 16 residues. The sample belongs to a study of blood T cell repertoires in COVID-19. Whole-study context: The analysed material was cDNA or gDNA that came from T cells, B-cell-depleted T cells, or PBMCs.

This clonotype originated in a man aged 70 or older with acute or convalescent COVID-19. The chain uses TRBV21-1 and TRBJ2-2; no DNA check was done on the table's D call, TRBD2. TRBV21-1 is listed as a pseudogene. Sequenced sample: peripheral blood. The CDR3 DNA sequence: TGTGCCAGCAGCAAAGAGGGACTAGGAAGAACCGGGGAGCTGTTTTTT. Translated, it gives CASSKEGLGRTGELFF.